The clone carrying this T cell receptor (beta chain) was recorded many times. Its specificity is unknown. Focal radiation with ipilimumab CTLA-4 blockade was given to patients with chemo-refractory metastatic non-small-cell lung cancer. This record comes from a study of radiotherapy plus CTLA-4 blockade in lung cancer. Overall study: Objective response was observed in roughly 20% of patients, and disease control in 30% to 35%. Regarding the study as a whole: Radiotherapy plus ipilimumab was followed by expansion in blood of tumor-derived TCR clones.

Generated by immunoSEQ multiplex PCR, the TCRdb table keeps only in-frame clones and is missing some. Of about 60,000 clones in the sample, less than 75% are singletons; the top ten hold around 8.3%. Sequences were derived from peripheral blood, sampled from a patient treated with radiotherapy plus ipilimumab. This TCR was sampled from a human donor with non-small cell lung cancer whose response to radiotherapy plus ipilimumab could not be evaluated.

The CDR3 is CASSHRKGAGGRYEQYF. As DNA, the CDR3 is TGTGCCAGCAGCCATCGGAAGGGAGCGGGAGGGCGGTACGAGCAGTACTTC. The chain recombines TRBV11-2 with TRBJ2-7; TRBD2 agrees at 10 bases. The CDR3 length is 17 residues. The V gene's germline CDR1 is SGHAT and CDR2 FQNNGV. The junction had 14 bases not matched to a gene; V was cut back by 5 bases and J by 4 bases. The full variable domain, rest sourced from reference TRBV11-2 and TRBJ2-7, is EAGVAQSPRYKIIEKRQSVAFWCNPISGHATLYWYQQILGQGPKLLIQFQNNGVVDDSQLPKDRFSAERLKGVDSTLKIQPAKLEDSAVYLCASSHRKGAGGRYEQYFGPGTRLTVT.